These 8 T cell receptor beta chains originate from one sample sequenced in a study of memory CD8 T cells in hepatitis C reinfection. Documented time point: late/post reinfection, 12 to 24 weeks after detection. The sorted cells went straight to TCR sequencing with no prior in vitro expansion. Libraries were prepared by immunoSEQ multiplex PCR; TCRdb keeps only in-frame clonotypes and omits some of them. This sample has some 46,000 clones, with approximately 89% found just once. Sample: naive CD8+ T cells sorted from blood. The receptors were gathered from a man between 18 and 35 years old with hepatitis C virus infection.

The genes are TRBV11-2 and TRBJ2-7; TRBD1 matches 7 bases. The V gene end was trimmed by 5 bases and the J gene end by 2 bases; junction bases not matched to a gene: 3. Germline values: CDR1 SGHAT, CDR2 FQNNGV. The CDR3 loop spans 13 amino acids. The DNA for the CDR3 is TGTGCCAGCAGCGAGGGACAGCCCTACGAGCAGTACTTC. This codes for CASSEGQPYEQYF. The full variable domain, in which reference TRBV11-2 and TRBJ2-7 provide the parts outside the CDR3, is EAGVAQSPRYKIIEKRQSVAFWCNPISGHATLYWYQQILGQGPKLLIQFQNNGVVDDSQLPKDRFSAERLKGVDSTLKIQPAKLEDSAVYLCASSEGQPYEQYFGPGTRLTVT.

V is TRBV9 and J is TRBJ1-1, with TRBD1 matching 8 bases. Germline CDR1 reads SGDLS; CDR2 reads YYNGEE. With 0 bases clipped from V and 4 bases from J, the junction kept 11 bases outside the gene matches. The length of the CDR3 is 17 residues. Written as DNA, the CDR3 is TGTGCCAGCAGCGTAGACCAGAACAGGGGGATTTTCACTGAAGCTTTCTTT. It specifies CASSVDQNRGIFTEAFF.

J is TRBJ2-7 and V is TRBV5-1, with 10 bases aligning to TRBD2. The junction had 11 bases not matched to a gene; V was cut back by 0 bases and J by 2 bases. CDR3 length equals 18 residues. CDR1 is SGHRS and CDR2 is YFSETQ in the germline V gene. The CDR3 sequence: CASSLEGIGLAAPYEQYF. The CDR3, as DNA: TGCGCCAGCAGCTTGGAGGGAATAGGACTAGCGGCCCCCTACGAGCAGTACTTC. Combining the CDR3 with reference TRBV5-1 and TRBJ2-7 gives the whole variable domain KAGVTQTPRYLIKTRGQQVTLSCSPISGHRSVSWYQQTPGQGLQFLFEYFSETQRNKGNFPGRFSGRQFSNSRSEMNVSTLELGDSALYLCASSLEGIGLAAPYEQYFGPGTRLTVT.

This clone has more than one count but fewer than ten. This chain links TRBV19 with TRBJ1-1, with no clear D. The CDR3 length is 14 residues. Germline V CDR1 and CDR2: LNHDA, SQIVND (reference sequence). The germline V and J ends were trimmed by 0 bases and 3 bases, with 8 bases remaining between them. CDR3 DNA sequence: TGTGCCAGTAGTATAGATTCGGACTACACTGAAGCTTTCTTT. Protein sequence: CASSIDSDYTEAFF.

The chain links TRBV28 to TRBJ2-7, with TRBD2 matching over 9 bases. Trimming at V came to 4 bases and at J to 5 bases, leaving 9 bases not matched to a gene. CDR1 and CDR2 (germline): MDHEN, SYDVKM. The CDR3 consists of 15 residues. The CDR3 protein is CASSSLAGERDEQYF. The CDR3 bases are TGTGCCAGCAGTTCCTTAGCGGGAGAACGGGACGAGCAGTACTTC.

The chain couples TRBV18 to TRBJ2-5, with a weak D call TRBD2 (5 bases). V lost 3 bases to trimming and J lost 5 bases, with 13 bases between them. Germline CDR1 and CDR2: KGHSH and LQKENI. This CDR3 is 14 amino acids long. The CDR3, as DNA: TGTGCCAGCTCACCCATGAGGGCCCGGGAGACCCAGTACTTC. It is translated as CASSPMRARETQYF.

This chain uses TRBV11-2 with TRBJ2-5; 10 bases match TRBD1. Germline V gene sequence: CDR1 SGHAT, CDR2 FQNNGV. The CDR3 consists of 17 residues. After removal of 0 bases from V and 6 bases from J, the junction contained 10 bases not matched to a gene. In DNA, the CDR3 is TGTGCCAGCAGCTTAGACCTCGGGACAGGGGAGATGCAGACCCAGTACTTC. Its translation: CASSLDLGTGEMQTQYF.

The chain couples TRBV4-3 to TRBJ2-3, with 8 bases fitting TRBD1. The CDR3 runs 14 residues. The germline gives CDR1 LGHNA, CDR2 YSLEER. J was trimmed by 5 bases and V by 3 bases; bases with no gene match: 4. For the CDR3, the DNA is TGCGCCAGCAGCCAGGACAGGGTTGGAGATACGCAGTATTTT. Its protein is CASSQDRVGDTQYF.